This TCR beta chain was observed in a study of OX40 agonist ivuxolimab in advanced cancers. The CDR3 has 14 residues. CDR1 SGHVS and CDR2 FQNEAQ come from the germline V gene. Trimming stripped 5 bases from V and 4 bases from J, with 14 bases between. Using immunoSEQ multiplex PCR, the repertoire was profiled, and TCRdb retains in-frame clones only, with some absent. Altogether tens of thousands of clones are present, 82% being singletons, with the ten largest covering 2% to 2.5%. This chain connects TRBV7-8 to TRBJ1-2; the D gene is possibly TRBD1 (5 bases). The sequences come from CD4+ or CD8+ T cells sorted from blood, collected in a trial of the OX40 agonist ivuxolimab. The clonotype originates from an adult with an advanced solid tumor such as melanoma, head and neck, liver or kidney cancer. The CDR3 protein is CASSRGHDLYGYTF. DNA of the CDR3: TGTGCCAGCAGCAGAGGACACGATCTCTATGGCTACACCTTC.